The sequence of this T cell receptor beta chain was determined in a study of blood T cell repertoires in COVID-19. The V end was cut by 7 bases, the J end by 5 bases, with 9 bases between. The CDR3 length is 12 residues. Sequencing was performed with immunoSEQ multiplex PCR; in TCRdb, only in-frame clones are kept and a portion is missing. The sample contains roughly 250,000 clones, about 87% of which appear only once. The chain is built from TRBV12-3 or TRBV12-4 and TRBJ1-5; D unclear. Sequenced: PBMCs or T cells enriched from blood (not recorded which). The clonotype comes from a woman aged 40 to 50 with acute COVID-19. In nucleotides, the CDR3 is TGTGCCAGCAATACACAGTATCAGCCCCAGCATTTT. It encodes CASNTQYQPQHF.